Listed below are T cell receptor beta chains from one sample, sequenced in a study of molecular identifiers for immune sequencing clone quantification. Each CDR3 protein is one row after TCRdb ran MiXCR on the PCR reads. The repertoire includes more than 550,000 distinct CDR3 sequences, 25% of them detected once, and roughly 0.83% sits in the top ten. The specimen was naive CD8+ T cells from blood, with Jurkat cell RNA spiked in. The source of these receptors is a human donor in good health. Some libraries in this study had Jurkat cell RNA spiked in. CDR3s include the opening cysteine and the closing phenylalanine or tryptophan. The D gene is left open where the match is weak. Expanded clones are given a class, and other clones once, few, many or no size at all.

v_call,j_call,clone_size,d_call,cdr3_length,cdr3_nt,cdr3_aa
TRBV27,TRBJ2-2,-,-,15,TGTGCCAGCAGGCAGATCACGCCCAACACCGGGGAGCTGTTTTTT,CASRQITPNTGELFF
TRBV12-5,TRBJ2-2,-,TRBD2,16,TGTGTTAGTGGTCCCCTAGCGGGGCTCGGCACCGGGGAGCTGTTTTTT,CVSGPLAGLGTGELFF
TRBV29-1,TRBJ2-1,many,TRBD2,15,TGCAGCGTTGAAGGACTAGCGGAGAACTACAATGAGCAGTTCTTC,CSVEGLAENYNEQFF
TRBV2,TRBJ1-2,few,-,12,TGTGCCAGCAAAGGGGCAAACTATGGCTACACCTTC,CASKGANYGYTF
TRBV6-2/TRBV6-3,TRBJ2-3,many,-,15,TGTGCCAGCATTCAGACTCAGGATAGCACAGATACGCAGTATTTT,CASIQTQDSTDTQYF
TRBV27,TRBJ2-1,-,-,13,TGTGTCAGCAGTGCCCGGACGAGCAATGAGCAGTTCTTC,CVSSARTSNEQFF
TRBV24-1,TRBJ2-3,-,-,16,TGTGCCACCGAGGCGAGAAGTTTGGGGGGCACAGATACGCAGTATTTT,CATEARSLGGTDTQYF
TRBV4-3,TRBJ1-5,many,-,13,TGCGCCAGCAGCCACACATTCGAGGGGCCCCAGCATTTT,CASSHTFEGPQHF
TRBV9,TRBJ2-7,few,TRBD1,14,TGTGCCAGCAGTCCGACAGGGGGCAGATACGAGCAGTACTTC,CASSPTGGRYEQYF
TRBV6-2/TRBV6-3,TRBJ1-2,-,TRBD1,14,TGTGCCAGCAGGCTGGACAGGTCGTCTACGGGCTACACCTTC,CASRLDRSSTGYTF
TRBV27,TRBJ2-7,-,TRBD1,14,TGTGCCAGCAGGCCGGACAGGACGACCTACGAGCAGTACTTC,CASRPDRTTYEQYF
TRBV6-6,TRBJ2-6,few,-,18,TGTGCCAGCAGGGGGCCGACAGGCGTAACCTCTGGGGCCAACGTCCTGACTTTC,CASRGPTGVTSGANVLTF
TRBV6-5,TRBJ2-2,many,TRBD2,17,TGTGCCAGCAGTTTCGGACTAGCGGGGGCGAACACCGGGGAGCTGTTTTTT,CASSFGLAGANTGELFF
TRBV13,TRBJ2-7,-,-,16,TGTGCCAGCAGCTTGGGTCTGGGTGGGACCTCCTACGAGCAGTACTTC,CASSLGLGGTSYEQYF
TRBV29-1,TRBJ2-5,many,-,15,TGCAGCGTTGAGGTCCTAGCCTATATCCAAGAGACCCAGTACTTC,CSVEVLAYIQETQYF
TRBV4-2,TRBJ2-7,many,-,14,TGTGCCAGCAGCCAAGCAGAATTTTCCTACGAGCAGTACTTC,CASSQAEFSYEQYF
TRBV6-2/TRBV6-3,TRBJ2-5,few,TRBD1,15,TGTGCCAGCAGTAAGGGACAGGGCCTGGTGGAGACCCAGTACTTC,CASSKGQGLVETQYF
TRBV7-9,TRBJ1-4,many,-,13,TGTGCCAGCAGCTCAACAATTGATGAAAAACTGTTTTTT,CASSSTIDEKLFF
TRBV7-9,TRBJ2-1,-,TRBD1,15,TGTGCCAGCAGCCCCCGAAGGTCCAGGGGGAATGAGCAGTTCTTC,CASSPRRSRGNEQFF
TRBV2,TRBJ1-5,many,-,14,TGTGCCAGCAGAGATAGAAATAGCAATCAGCCCCAGCATTTT,CASRDRNSNQPQHF
TRBV9,TRBJ1-4,-,-,15,TGTGCCAGCAGCGCGAAGACTAGGTCAGGAGAAAAACTGTTTTTT,CASSAKTRSGEKLFF
TRBV7-9,TRBJ2-1,few,-,15,TGTGCCAGCTTAGACGGGCTACGGCTCGGGGATGAGCAGTTCTTC,CASLDGLRLGDEQFF
TRBV27,TRBJ2-1,-,TRBD2,15,TGTGCCAGCAGTTTAGCGGGAGGGCCTGGGGATGAGCAGTTCTTC,CASSLAGGPGDEQFF
TRBV6-1,TRBJ2-5,many,TRBD2,14,TGTGCCAGCAATGCCCACGTGGGAGGGGAGACCCAGTACTTC,CASNAHVGGETQYF
TRBV5-4,TRBJ1-4,many,-,14,TGTGCCAGCAGCTTGGACAGCCGGCATGAAAAACTGTTTTTT,CASSLDSRHEKLFF
TRBV6-6,TRBJ1-5,-,-,16,TGTGCCAGCAGTTACGAAGTGGGGGGGTCCGGACAGCCCCAGCATTTT,CASSYEVGGSGQPQHF
TRBV3-1,TRBJ1-2,-,-,14,TGTGCCAGCAGCCACACGGGAAGGGGTTATGGCTACACCTTC,CASSHTGRGYGYTF
TRBV28,TRBJ2-1,many,TRBD1,13,TGTGCCAGCACCCAGGGGGTCGTCAATGAGCAGTTCTTC,CASTQGVVNEQFF
TRBV28,TRBJ2-3,once,-,14,TGTGCCAGCAGTCAAAGCAGGAACACAGATACGCAGTATTTT,CASSQSRNTDTQYF
TRBV2,TRBJ2-2,many,TRBD2,13,TGTGCCAGCTTAGCGGGACTCACCGGGGAGCTGTTTTTT,CASLAGLTGELFF
TRBV28,TRBJ1-1,-,-,14,TGTGTCAGCAGTTTTAGAGGGGCGAACACTGGAGCTTTCTTT,CVSSFRGANTGAFF
TRBV20-1,TRBJ2-3,few,TRBD2,15,TGCAGTGCTGCCGGTAGCGGGGAGATCACAGATACGCAGTATTTT,CSAAGSGEITDTQYF
TRBV5-1,TRBJ2-3,few,TRBD2,20,TGCGCCAGCAGCAAGGAACGGTTTGAACTAGCGGGGGGGCCTTCGGATACGCAGTATTTT,CASSKERFELAGGPSDTQYF
TRBV3-1,TRBJ2-2,-,TRBD2,17,TGTGCCAGCGGCCAGTTCGCTAGCGGGGCGAACACCGGGGAGCTGTTTTTT,CASGQFASGANTGELFF
TRBV27,TRBJ1-6,few,-,14,TGTGCCAGCAGTTTATCGTGGGGTGATTCACCCCTCCACTTT,CASSLSWGDSPLHF
TRBV6-5,TRBJ2-3,many,-,13,TGTGCCAGCAGGTACCAAGGAAGGGATACGCAGTATTTT,CASRYQGRDTQYF
TRBV10-3,TRBJ2-7,many,TRBD2,14,TGTGCCATCACCTCGCGGGAGGGCCTCGACGAGCAGTACTTC,CAITSREGLDEQYF
TRBV6-2/TRBV6-3,TRBJ1-2,few,-,14,TGTGCCAGCAGTTACAGGGAGACGGCCTATGGCTACACCTTC,CASSYRETAYGYTF
TRBV5-1,TRBJ2-7,many,TRBD2,14,TGCGCCAGCAGCTCTAGCGGAGACAGAGTACGAGCATTTTTC,CASSSSGDRVRAFF
TRBV4-1,TRBJ2-1,-,TRBD2,19,TGCGCCAGCAGCCAAGATGAGGTCCCGGGACTAGCGATATACAATGAGCAGTTCTTC,CASSQDEVPGLAIYNEQFF
TRBV9,TRBJ2-1,once,-,16,TGTGCCAGCAGCGTAGAAGTTGGGCTAGGAGACAATGAGCAGTTCTTC,CASSVEVGLGDNEQFF
TRBV28,TRBJ2-4,many,-,13,TGTGCCAGCAGTTTACTGAACGAAAACATTCAGTACTTC,CASSLLNENIQYF
TRBV12-3/TRBV12-4,TRBJ2-1,many,-,16,TGTGCCAGCAGTTTTGGGCGCGGTTCGTCCCACAATGAGCAGTTCTTC,CASSFGRGSSHNEQFF
TRBV24-1,TRBJ1-2,few,-,11,TGTGCCACCGGGGGCACCTATGGCTACACCTTC,CATGGTYGYTF
TRBV12-3/TRBV12-4,TRBJ1-2,many,TRBD1,14,TGTGCCAGCAGTTTCCGCCCAGGGGGCGATGGCTACACCTTC,CASSFRPGGDGYTF
TRBV4-1,TRBJ2-5,-,TRBD2,17,TGCGCCAGCAGCCAAGGTTATGTGCTAGCGGGCCAAGAGACCCAGTACTTC,CASSQGYVLAGQETQYF
TRBV19,TRBJ2-7,few,-,14,TGTGCCAGTAGTTCGTGGACGGCCTCCTACGAGCAGTACTTC,CASSSWTASYEQYF
TRBV7-9,TRBJ2-7,-,-,15,TGTGCCAGCAGCTCGCGGACCACTGGAACCTACGAGCAGTACTTC,CASSSRTTGTYEQYF
TRBV5-1,TRBJ2-7,-,TRBD1,13,TGCGCCAGCAGGACAGGGGCTGCCTACGAGCGGTACTTC,CASRTGAAYERYF